This TCR beta chain was obtained from a study of CD8+ T cells in alopecia areata (dated by TCRdb to 2016 to 2019). General notes on the study: To study T cell clonal expansion in alopecia areata, the researchers applied high-throughput TCRbeta sequencing to both the C3H/HeJ mouse model and human patients. On the human side, TCRbeta sequencing was run on scalp tissue and on sorted CD4+ and CD8+ peripheral blood T cells from healthy controls and from alopecia areata patients with either patchy or totalis/universalis disease. Clonality in the scalp was compared among normal scalp (n=4), patchy alopecia areata scalp (n=8), and alopecia totalis/universalis scalp (n=8). The RNA source kit depended on sample type: the PAXgene miRNA kit for fixed scalp, the miRNeasy kit for PBMCs, and the RNeasy kit for mouse skin. immunoSEQ multiplex PCR using 35 Vbeta forward primers and 13 Jbeta reverse primers was used to amplify TCRbeta CDR3 regions. Overall study results and their limits: Shared TCR sequences between patients were less evident than in mice, which may be partly attributable to HLA diversity in the patient population. Compared with normal scalp, lesional scalp had higher clonality and more expanded CD8+ clones, particularly in alopecia totalis/universalis, a pattern that suggests antigenic drive. Unlike mouse skin, where gammadelta T cells dominate, normal human skin contains resident alphabeta T cells that get sequenced too, which complicates analysis of the scalp TCR repertoire.

Libraries were made using the immunoSEQ multiplex PCR assay. RNA was extracted from all samples and reverse transcribed into cDNA, which served as template for TCR sequencing. SuperScript III was used to make first-strand cDNA, primed with a 2:1 mix of oligo-dT and random hexamers. A synthetic immune receptor repertoire was used to assess amplification bias, and residual bias was removed computationally. As for how the authors treated the data: Raw reads were preprocessed for error removal, and CDR3 was defined according to IMGT conventions as running from the conserved cysteine to phenylalanine. Clonality was calculated as 1 minus Shannon entropy normalized by log2 of the number of productive unique TCRs. CD4 or CD8 identity of scalp clones was inferred by cross-referencing scalp TCRbeta sequences with sorted blood CD4 and CD8 repertoires. TCRdb mirrors the immuneACCESS table, restricted to in-frame sequences. Some clones are absent from its copies; in checked studies, under half trace to an unresolved V gene, and the reason for the others is unknown. V, J and clone size were drawn from that table, and D and trimming were deduced from the DNA. The sample table holds roughly 100,000 clones, of which less than 70% were seen once. Roughly 9% of the sample belongs to the ten largest clones.

Looking up the germline V gene (reference sequence) yields CDR1 GTSNPN and CDR2 SVGIG. Relative to germline, V is 0 bases shorter and J is 1 base shorter, with 7 bases between their ends. Measured from the cysteine to the phenylalanine, the CDR3 is 14 residues long. Only the CDR3 DNA is retained, 42 bases long and in frame from the first base. After PBMCs were isolated by density centrifugation and stained for CD3, CD4 and CD8, a FACSAria was used to sort CD4+ and CD8+ T cells. Scalp biopsies and blood samples were provided by unaffected controls. Comments on this clone: The antigen it binds to is not known. No much larger clonotype is one base removed from it; base qualities were not supplied.

Recombination joined TRBV30 with TRBJ1-3; too little of a D gene remains to name it. The material sequenced was CD4+ T cells sorted from blood. The TCR was taken from a human donor in good health. The CDR3 protein: CAWSVLGSGNTIYF. The nucleotide sequence is TGTGCCTGGAGTGTACTGGGATCTGGAAACACCATATATTTT.